Listed here are 9 T cell receptor beta chains from one sample, sequenced in a study of blood T cell repertoires in COVID-19. Some clones are missing from TCRdb's copy, which holds only in-frame ones; the method was immunoSEQ multiplex PCR. The sample has more than 25,000 clones, 65% to 90% seen once. Sequencing input: peripheral blood. These receptors were obtained from a human donor in a cohort sampled during active COVID-19.

The chain carries TRBV25-1 and TRBJ2-1; 7 nucleotides align to TRBD2. Unmatched junction bases numbered 13, after V lost 2 bases and J lost 6 bases. CDR1 MGHDK and CDR2 SYGVNS come from the germline V gene. The CDR3 totals 17 residues. The CDR3 is CASSEPSLGGTLNEQFF. The CDR3 nucleotides read TGTGCCAGCAGTGAACCCTCGCTGGGGGGGACGCTCAATGAGCAGTTCTTC.

This clone was counted only a few times. The rearrangement links TRBV7-9 to TRBJ1-2, with a weak D call TRBD1 (5 bases). The CDR3 covers 15 residues. V was shortened by 4 bases and J by 1 base, with 13 bases between the two germline ends. Per the germline V gene, CDR1 is SEHNR and CDR2 is FQNEAQ (reference sequence). CDR3 DNA sequence: TGTGCCAGCAGCTCCTCCGGGGGTGGTAACTATGGCTACACCTTC. Translation: CASSSSGGGNYGYTF.

The chain uses TRBV7-9 and TRBJ2-2, with D hard to call. The CDR3 has 12 amino acids. V was clipped by 5 bases and J by 6 bases, with 7 bases between them. CDR1 is SEHNR, CDR2 FQNEAQ, per germline (reference sequence). This CDR3 is CASSALPGELFF. The CDR3 DNA reads TGTGCCAGCAGCGCCCTACCCGGGGAGCTGTTTTTT.

In DNA, the CDR3 is TGTGCCAGTAGTATAGGTGGGGGGGTGGCGTCCTACAATGAGCAGTTCTTC. It translates to CASSIGGGVASYNEQFF. The chain joins TRBV19 to TRBJ2-1, with TRBD2 matching over 7 bases. The CDR3 totals 17 residues. The J segment lost 1 base and the V segment lost 1 base, leaving 7 bases of the junction unmatched. Germline V gives CDR1 LNHDA, CDR2 SQIVND (reference sequence).

CDR3 residues: CASSLADRVNEKLFF. The CDR3 nucleotides are TGTGCCAGCAGCTTAGCGGACAGGGTTAATGAAAAACTGTTTTTT. The rearrangement uses TRBV7-9 and TRBJ1-4; 8 positions match TRBD1. Germline-derived CDR1 and CDR2 are SEHNR and FQNEAQ (reference sequence). The CDR3 spans 15 residues. Unmatched junction bases numbered 1, after V lost 0 bases and J lost 4 bases. The full variable domain, its missing parts supplied by reference TRBV7-9 and TRBJ1-4, is DTGVSQNPRHKITKRGQNVTFRCDPISEHNRLYWYRQTLGQGPEFLTYFQNEAQLEKSRLLSDRFSAERPKGSFSTLEIQRTEQGDSAMYLCASSLADRVNEKLFFGSGTQLSVL.

The sample holds a few counts of this clone. V gene TRBV11-2 combines with J gene TRBJ2-1, with D possibly being TRBD2 (5 bases). This CDR3 spans 16 amino acids. V lost 5 bases, J lost 4 bases, and 18 bases lay in between. Per the germline V gene, CDR1 is SGHAT and CDR2 is FQNNGV. CDR3 sequence (DNA): TGTGCCAGCAGCCCAAGGGCGGACTCTTCTTACAATGAGCAGTTCTTC. Encoded protein: CASSPRADSSYNEQFF.

This clone occurred once. V gene TRBV28 combines with J gene TRBJ1-6; 8 bases are shared with TRBD1. The CDR3 loop spans 13 amino acids. Per germline, CDR1 MDHEN and CDR2 SYDVKM. With V trimmed by 8 bases and J by 7 bases, 4 bases remained unmatched. CDR3 bases: TGTGCCAGCGGGGACAGGAGGAATTCACCCCTCCACTTT. This translates into CASGDRRNSPLHF.

This clone was seen only a few times. The chain recombines TRBV7-6 with TRBJ2-3, with TRBD2 matching 9 bases. This CDR3 is built from 14 residues. After removal of 5 bases from V and 6 bases from J, the junction contained 6 bases not matched to a gene. Germline CDR1 and CDR2: SGHVS and FNYEAQ. This chain's CDR3 is CASSPLAGLDTQYF. CDR3 coding DNA: TGTGCCAGCAGCCCCCTAGCGGGGTTGGATACGCAGTATTTT.

The chain is built from TRBV4-3 and TRBJ2-1; TRBD2 agrees at 14 bases. Unmatched junction bases numbered 7, after V lost 0 bases and J lost 9 bases. The CDR3 length is 17 residues. Germline lookup yields CDR1 LGHNA and CDR2 YSLEER. Written as DNA, the CDR3 is TGCGCCAGCAGCCAAGATGGGGGACTAGCGGGAGTTGGTGAGCAGTTCTTC. It specifies CASSQDGGLAGVGEQFF.